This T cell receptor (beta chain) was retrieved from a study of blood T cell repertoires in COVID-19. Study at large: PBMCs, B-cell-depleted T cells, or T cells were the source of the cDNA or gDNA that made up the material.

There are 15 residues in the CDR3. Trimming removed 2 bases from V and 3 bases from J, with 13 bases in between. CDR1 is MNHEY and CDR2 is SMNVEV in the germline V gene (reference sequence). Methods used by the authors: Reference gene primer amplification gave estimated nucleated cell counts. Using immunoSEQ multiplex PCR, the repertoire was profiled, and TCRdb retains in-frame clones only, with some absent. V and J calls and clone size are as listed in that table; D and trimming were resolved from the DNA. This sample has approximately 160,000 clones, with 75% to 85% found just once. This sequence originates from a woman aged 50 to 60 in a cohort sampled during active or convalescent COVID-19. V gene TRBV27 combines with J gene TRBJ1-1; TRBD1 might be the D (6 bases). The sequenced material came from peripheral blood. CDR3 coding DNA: TGTGCCAGCAGTTTAATACCGGGGGGCGACACTGAAGCTTTCTTT. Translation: CASSLIPGGDTEAFF.